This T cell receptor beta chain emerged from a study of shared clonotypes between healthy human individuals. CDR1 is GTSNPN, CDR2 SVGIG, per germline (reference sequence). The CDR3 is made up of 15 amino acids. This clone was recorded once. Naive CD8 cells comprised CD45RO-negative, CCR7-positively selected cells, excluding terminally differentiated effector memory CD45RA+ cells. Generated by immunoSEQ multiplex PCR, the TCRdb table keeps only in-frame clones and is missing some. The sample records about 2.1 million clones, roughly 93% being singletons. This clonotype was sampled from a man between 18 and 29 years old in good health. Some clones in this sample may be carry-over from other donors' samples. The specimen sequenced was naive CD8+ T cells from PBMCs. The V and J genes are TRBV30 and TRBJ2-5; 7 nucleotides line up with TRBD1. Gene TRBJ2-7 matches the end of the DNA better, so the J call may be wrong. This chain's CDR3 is CALSDRDLFAYEQYF. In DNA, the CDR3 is TGTGCCTTGAGCGACAGGGACCTTTTTGCCTACGAGCAGTACTTC.